This T cell receptor (beta chain) was sequenced for a study of post-analysis software for immune sequencing data. Findings and caveats of the study: About five TRBV segments were more frequent in patients than controls; TRBV5-6, TRBV5-1 and TRBV20-1 belonged to this group.

The CDR3 loop spans 14 amino acids. Germline loops: CDR1 MRHNA, CDR2 SNTAGT. V lost 8 bases to trimming and J lost 0 bases, with 13 bases between them. To note about this clonotype: Its antigen is not identified.

TCR beta libraries were prepared from cDNA with unique molecular identifiers. Each CDR3 protein gets one entry after TCRdb re-called the PCR reads with MiXCR. The sample comprises 750,000 to 950,000 distinct CDR3 sequences, roughly half of which are singletons, and approximately 4.2% rests with the top ten. The TCR comes from a girl aged 10 to 17 with multiple sclerosis. Source material: blood. The chain employs TRBV6-4 and TRBJ1-1; D gene ambiguous. CDR3 in amino acids: CASSKGGMNTEAFF. The CDR3 DNA reads TGTGCCAGCTCTAAGGGAGGGATGAACACTGAAGCTTTCTTT.